This T cell receptor (beta chain) comes out of a study of cytomegalovirus exposure and HLA in healthy donors. The PCR had 60 Vbeta and 13 Jbeta primers. Assay used: immunoSEQ multiplex PCR; TCRdb lists only in-frame clones, some missing. The sample yields approximately 160,000 clones, 76% seen once. V was pared by 6 bases and J by 6 bases, with 8 bases of the junction left unmatched. This CDR3 spans 14 amino acids. Germline V gene data show CDR1 as SGHNT and CDR2 as YYREEE (reference sequence). This TCR was recovered from a female donor in good health and CMV-seronegative. Source material: PBMCs. The rearrangement joins TRBV5-4 to TRBJ2-1; the match to TRBD2 covers 8 bases. DNA of the CDR3: TGTGCCAGCAACCCCGGGACTAGTCGCAATGAGCAGTTCTTC. The encoded protein is CASNPGTSRNEQFF.